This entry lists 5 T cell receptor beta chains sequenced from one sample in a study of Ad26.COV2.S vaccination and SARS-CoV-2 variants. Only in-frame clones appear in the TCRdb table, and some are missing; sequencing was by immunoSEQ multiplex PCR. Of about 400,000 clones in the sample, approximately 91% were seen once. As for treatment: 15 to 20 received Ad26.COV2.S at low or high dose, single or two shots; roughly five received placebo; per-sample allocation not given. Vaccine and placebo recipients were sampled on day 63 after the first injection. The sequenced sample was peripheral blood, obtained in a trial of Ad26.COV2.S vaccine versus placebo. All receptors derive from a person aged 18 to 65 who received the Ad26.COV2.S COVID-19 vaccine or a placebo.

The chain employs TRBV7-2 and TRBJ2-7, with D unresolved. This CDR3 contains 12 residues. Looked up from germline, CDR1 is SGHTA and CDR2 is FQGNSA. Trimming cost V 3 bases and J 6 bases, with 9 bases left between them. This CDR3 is CASSFLGREQYF. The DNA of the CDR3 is TGTGCCAGCAGCTTTCTTGGGCGCGAGCAGTACTTC.

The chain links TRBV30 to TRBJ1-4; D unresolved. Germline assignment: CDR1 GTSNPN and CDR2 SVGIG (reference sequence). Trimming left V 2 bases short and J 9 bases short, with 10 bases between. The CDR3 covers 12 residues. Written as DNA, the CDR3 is TGTGCCTGGAGTCTTTTGAGGAAAAAACTGTTTTTT. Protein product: CAWSLLRKKLFF.

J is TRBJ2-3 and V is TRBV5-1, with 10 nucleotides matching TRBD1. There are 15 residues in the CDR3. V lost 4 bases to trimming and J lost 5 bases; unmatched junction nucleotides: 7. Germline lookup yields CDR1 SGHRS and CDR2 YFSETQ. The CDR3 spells CASSGRGQGIDTQYF. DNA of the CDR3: TGCGCCAGCAGCGGCCGGGGACAGGGGATAGATACGCAGTATTTT. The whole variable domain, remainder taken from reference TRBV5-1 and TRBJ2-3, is KAGVTQTPRYLIKTRGQQVTLSCSPISGHRSVSWYQQTPGQGLQFLFEYFSETQRNKGNFPGRFSGRQFSNSRSEMNVSTLELGDSALYLCASSGRGQGIDTQYFGPGTRLTVL.

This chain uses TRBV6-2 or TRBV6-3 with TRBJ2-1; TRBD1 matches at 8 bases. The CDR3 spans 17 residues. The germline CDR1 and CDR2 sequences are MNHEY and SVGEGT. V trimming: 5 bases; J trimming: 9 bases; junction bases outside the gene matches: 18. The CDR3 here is CASSGRSGQAKRGEQFF. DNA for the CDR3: TGTGCCAGCAGTGGAAGATCGGGACAGGCGAAAAGAGGTGAGCAGTTCTTC.

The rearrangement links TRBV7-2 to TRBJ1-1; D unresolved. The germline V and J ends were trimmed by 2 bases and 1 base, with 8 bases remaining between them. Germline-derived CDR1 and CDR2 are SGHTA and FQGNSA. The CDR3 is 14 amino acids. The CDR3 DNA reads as TGTGCCAGCAGCTTACTGGGAACGAACACTGAAGCTTTCTTT. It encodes CASSLLGTNTEAFF.